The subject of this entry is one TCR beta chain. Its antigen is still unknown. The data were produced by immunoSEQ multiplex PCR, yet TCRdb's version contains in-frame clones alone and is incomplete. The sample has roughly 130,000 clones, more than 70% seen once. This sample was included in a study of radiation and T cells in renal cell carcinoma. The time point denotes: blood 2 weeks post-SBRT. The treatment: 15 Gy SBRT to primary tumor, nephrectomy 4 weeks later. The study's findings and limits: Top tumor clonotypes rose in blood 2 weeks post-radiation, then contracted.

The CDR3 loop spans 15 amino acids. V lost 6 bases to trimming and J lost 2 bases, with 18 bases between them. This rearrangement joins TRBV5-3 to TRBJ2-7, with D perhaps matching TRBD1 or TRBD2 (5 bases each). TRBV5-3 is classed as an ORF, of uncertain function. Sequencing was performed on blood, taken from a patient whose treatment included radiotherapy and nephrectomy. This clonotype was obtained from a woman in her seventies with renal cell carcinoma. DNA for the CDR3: TGTGCCAGAAACTCCCGGGACGCAGGACCCTACGAGCAGTACTTC. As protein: CARNSRDAGPYEQYF.